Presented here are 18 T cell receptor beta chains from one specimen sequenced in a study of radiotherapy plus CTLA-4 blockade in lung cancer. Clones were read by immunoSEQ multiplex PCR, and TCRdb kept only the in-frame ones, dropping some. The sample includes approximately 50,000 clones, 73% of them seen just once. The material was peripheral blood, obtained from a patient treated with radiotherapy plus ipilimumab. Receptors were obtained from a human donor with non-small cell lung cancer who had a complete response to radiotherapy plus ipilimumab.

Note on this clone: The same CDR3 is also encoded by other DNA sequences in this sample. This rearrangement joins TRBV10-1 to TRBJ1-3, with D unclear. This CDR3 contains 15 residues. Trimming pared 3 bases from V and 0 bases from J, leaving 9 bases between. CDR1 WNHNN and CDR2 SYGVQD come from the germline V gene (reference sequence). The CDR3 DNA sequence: TGCGCCAGCAGTGACGGTTCGAGCTCTGGAAACACCATATATTTT. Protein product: CASSDGSSSGNTIYF.

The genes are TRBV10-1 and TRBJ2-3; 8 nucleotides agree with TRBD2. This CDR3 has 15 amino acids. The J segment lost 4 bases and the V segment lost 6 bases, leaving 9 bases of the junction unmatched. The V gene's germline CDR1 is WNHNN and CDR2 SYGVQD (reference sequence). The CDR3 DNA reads TGCGCCAGCAGCCGAGCGGGAGTCGGTCCAGATACGCAGTATTTT. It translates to CASSRAGVGPDTQYF.

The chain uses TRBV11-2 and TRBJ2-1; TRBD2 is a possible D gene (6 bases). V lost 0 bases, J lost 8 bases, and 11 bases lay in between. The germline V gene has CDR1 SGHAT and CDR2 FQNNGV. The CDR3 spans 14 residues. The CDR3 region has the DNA TGTGCCAGCAGCTTAGACGGAGGGATTGATGAGCAGTTCTTC. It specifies CASSLDGGIDEQFF.

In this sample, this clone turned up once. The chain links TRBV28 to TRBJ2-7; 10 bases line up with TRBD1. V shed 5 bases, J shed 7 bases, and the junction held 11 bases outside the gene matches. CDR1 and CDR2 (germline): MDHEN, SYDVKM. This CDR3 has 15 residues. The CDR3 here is CASSQLGTGAFEQYF. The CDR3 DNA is TGTGCCAGCAGTCAACTTGGGACAGGGGCTTTTGAGCAGTACTTC.

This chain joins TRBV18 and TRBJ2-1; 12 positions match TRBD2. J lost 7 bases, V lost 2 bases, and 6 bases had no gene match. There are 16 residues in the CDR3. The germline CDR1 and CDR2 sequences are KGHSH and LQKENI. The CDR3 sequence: CASSPYGGLAGNEQFF. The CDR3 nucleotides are TGTGCCAGCTCACCATATGGAGGACTAGCGGGGAATGAGCAGTTCTTC.

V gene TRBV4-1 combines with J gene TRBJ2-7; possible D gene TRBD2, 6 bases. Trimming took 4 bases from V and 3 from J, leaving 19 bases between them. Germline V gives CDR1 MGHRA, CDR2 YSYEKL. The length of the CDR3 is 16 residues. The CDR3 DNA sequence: TGCGCCAGCAGCCGATGGACCGGGACTCCTGACTACGAGCAGTACTTC. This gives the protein CASSRWTGTPDYEQYF.

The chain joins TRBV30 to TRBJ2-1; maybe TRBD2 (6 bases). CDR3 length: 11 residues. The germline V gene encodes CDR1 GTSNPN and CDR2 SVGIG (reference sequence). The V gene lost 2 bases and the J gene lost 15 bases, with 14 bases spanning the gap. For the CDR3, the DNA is TGTGCCTGGAGTACCCGGGACTTGGGGTTCTTC. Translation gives CAWSTRDLGFF.

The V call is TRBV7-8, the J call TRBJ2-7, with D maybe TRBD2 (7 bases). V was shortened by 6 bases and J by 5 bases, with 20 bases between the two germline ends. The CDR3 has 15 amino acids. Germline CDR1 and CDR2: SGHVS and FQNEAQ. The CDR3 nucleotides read TGTGCCAGCAGGCCGGCGGGGGCGGGAGTCGACGAGCAGTACTTC. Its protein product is CASRPAGAGVDEQYF.

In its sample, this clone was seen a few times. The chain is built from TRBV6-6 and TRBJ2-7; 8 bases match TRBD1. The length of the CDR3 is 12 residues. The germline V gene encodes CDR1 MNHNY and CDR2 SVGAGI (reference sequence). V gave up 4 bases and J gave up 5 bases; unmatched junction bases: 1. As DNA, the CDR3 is TGTGCCAGCAGTTTACAGGGGGACGAGCAGTACTTC. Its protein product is CASSLQGDEQYF.

The CDR3: CASSIRGYERRALSGANVLTF. The CDR3 DNA reads TGTGCCAGTAGTATACGGGGTTACGAAAGAAGGGCCCTCTCTGGGGCCAACGTCCTGACTTTC. The chain recombines TRBV19 with TRBJ2-6; tentatively, D is TRBD2 (5 bases). The germline CDR1 and CDR2 sequences are LNHDA and SQIVND (reference sequence). Trimming took off 2 bases at V and 0 bases at J, with 23 bases between the two ends. There are 21 residues in the CDR3.

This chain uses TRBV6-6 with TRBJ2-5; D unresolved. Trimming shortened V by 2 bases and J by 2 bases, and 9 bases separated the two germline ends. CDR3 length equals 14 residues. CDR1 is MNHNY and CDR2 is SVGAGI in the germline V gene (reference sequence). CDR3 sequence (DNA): TGTGCCAGCAGTTACGCAATGCGGCAAGAGACCCAGTACTTC. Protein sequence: CASSYAMRQETQYF.

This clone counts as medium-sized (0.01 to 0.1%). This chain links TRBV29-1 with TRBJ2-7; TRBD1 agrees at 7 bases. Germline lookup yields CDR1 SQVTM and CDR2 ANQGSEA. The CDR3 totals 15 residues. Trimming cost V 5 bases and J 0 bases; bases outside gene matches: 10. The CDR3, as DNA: TGCAGCGTTACGGACAGGACCCTTAGCTCCTACGAGCAGTACTTC. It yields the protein CSVTDRTLSSYEQYF.

Here the CDR3 DNA reads TGTGCCAGCAGCTCCCCCGGGACTAGCGGGATGGAGCAGTTCTTC. Encoded protein: CASSSPGTSGMEQFF. The chain is built from TRBV11-2 and TRBJ2-1; 13 bases map to TRBD2. The CDR3 has 15 residues. Trimming cost V 4 bases and J 10 bases; bases outside gene matches: 7. CDR1 and CDR2 from the germline V gene are SGHAT and FQNNGV.

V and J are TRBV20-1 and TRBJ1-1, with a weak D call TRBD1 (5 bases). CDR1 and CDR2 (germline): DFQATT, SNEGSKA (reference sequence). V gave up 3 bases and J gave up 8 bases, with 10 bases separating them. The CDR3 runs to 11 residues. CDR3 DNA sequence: TGCAGTGCTAGTCCACAGGTGGAAGCTTTCTTT. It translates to CSASPQVEAFF.

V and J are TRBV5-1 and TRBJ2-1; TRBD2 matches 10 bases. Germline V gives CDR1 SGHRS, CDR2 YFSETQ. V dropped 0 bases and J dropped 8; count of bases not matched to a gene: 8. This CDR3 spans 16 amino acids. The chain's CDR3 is CASSLALAGAIYEQFF. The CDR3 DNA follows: TGCGCCAGCAGCTTGGCCCTAGCGGGGGCAATCTATGAGCAGTTCTTC.

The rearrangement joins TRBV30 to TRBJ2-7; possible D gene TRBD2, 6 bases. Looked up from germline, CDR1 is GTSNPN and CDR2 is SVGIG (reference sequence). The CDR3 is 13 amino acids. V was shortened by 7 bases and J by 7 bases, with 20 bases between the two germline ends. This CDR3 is CAYTPSGVGEQYF. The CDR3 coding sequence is TGTGCCTATACTCCCTCGGGAGTCGGGGAGCAGTACTTC.

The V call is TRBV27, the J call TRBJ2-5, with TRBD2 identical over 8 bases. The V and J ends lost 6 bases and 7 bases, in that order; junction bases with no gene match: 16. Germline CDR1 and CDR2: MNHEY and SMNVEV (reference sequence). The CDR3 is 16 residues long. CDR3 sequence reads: CASSRIPGTRPTTQYF. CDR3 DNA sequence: TGTGCCAGCAGCCGTATCCCCGGGACTAGACCGACGACCCAGTACTTC.

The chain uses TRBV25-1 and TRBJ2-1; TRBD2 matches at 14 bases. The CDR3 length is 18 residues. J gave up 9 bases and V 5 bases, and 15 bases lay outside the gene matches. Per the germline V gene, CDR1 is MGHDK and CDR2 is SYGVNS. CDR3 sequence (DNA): TGTGCCAGCAGTCGAACCTCGGGACTAGCGGGAGATAGCGGTGAGCAGTTCTTC. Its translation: CASSRTSGLAGDSGEQFF.